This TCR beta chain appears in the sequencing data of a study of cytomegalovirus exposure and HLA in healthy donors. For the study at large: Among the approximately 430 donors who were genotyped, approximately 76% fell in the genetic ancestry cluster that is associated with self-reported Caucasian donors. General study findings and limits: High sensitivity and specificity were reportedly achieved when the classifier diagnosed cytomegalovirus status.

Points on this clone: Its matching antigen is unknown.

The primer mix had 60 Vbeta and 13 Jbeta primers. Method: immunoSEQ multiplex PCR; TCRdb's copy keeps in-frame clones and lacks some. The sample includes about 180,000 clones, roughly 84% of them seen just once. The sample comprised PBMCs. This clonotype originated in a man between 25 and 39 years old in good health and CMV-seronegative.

In nucleotides, the CDR3 is TGTGCCAGCAGCCTGGGGACAGGGGGTTTGGCAGCTTTCTTT. Protein sequence: CASSLGTGGLAAFF. The rearrangement uses TRBV7-9 and TRBJ1-1, with 11 bases fitting TRBD1. V lost 5 bases, J lost 10 bases, and 9 bases stayed unmatched. The CDR3 has 14 amino acids. Germline-derived CDR1 and CDR2 are SEHNR and FQNEAQ (reference sequence).